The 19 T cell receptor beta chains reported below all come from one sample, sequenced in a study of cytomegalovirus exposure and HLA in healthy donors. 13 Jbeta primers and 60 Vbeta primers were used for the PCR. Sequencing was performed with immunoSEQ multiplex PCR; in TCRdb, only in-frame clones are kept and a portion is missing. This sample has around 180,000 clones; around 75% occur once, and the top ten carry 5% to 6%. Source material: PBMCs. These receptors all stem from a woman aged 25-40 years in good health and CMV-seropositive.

As DNA, the CDR3 is TGTGCCAGCAGCTTGGGCGGGGGGCGTAATTCACCCCTCCACTTT. Amino acid sequence: CASSLGGGRNSPLHF. The chain joins TRBV7-9 to TRBJ1-6, with D maybe TRBD1 (6 bases). The CDR3 covers 15 residues. Germline V gives CDR1 SEHNR, CDR2 FQNEAQ (reference sequence). V was trimmed by 3 bases and J by 6 bases, leaving 12 bases between them.

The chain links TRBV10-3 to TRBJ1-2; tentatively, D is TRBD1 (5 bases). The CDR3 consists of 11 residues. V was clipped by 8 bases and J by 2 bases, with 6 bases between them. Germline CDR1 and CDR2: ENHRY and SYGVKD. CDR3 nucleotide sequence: TGTGCCATCCGACAGAACTATGGCTACACCTTC. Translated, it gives CAIRQNYGYTF.

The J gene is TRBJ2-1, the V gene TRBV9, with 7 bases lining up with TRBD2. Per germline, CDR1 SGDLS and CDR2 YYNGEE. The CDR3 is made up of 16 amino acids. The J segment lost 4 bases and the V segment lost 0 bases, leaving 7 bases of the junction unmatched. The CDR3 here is CASSVEFSGSYNEQFF. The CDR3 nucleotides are TGTGCCAGCAGCGTAGAATTTAGCGGGTCTTACAATGAGCAGTTCTTC.

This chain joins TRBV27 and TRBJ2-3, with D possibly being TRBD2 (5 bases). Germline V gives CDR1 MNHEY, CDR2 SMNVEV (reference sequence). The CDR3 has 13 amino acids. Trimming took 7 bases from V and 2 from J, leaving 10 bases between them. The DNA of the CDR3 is TGTGCCAGCATGGCTAGCAACACAGATACGCAGTATTTT. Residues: CASMASNTDTQYF.

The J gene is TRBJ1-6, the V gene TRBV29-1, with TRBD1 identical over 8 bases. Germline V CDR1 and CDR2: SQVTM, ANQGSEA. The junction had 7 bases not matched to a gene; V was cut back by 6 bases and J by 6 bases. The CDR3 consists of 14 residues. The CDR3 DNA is TGCAGCGTCCCCGGACAGGGAGGTAATTCACCCCTCCACTTT. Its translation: CSVPGQGGNSPLHF.

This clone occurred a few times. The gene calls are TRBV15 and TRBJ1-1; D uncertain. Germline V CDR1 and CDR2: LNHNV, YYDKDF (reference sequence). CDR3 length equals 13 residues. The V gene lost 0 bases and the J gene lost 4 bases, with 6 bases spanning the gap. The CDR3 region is CATSRDKLTEAFF. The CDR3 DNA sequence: TGTGCCACCAGCAGAGACAAGCTCACTGAAGCTTTCTTT.

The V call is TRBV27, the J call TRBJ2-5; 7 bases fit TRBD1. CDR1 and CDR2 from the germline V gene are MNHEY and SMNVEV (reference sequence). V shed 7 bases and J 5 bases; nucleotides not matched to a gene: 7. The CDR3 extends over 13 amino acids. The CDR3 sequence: CASTHTGEETQYF. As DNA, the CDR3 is TGTGCCAGCACCCACACAGGGGAGGAGACCCAGTACTTC.

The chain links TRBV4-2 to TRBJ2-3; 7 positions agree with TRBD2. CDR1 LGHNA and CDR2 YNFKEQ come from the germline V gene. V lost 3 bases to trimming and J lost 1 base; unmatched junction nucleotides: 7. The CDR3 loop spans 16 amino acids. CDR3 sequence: CASSHGPGRGTDTQYF. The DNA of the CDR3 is TGTGCCAGCAGCCACGGTCCAGGGAGGGGCACAGATACGCAGTATTTT.

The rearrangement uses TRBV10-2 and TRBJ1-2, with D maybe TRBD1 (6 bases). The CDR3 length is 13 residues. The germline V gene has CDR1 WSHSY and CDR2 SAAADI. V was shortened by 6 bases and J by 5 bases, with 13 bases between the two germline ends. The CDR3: CASRDSRFYGYTF. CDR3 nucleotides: TGCGCCAGCAGGGACAGCCGTTTTTATGGCTACACCTTC.

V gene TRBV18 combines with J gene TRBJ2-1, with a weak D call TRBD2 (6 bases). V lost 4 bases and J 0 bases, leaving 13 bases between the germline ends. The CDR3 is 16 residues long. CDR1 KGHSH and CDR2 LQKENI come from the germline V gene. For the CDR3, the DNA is TGTGCCAGCTCACTGATCGGGCGGGGCTCCTACAATGAGCAGTTCTTC. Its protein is CASSLIGRGSYNEQFF.

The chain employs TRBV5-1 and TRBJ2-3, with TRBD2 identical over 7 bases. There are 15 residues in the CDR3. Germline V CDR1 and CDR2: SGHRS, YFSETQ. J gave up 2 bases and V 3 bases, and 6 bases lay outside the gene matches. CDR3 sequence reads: CASSSGLSSTDTQYF. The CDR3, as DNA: TGCGCCAGCAGCTCGGGACTAAGTTCCACAGATACGCAGTATTTT.

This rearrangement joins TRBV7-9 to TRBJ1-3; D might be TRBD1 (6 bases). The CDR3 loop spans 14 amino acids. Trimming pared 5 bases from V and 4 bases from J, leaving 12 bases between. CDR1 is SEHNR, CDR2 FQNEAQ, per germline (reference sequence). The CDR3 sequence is CASSPRTEGNTIYF. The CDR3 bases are TGTGCCAGCAGCCCGCGGACAGAAGGAAACACCATATATTTT.

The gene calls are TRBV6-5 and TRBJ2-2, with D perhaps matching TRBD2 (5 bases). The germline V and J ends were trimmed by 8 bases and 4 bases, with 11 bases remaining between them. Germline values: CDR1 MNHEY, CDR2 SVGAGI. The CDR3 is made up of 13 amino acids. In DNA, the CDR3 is TGTGCCAGCCAAAGGACTTCCACCGGGGAGCTGTTTTTT. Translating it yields CASQRTSTGELFF.

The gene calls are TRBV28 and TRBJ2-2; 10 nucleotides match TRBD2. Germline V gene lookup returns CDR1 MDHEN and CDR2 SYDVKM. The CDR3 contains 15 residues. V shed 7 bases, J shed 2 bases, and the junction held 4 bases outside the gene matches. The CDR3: CASTRLAGNTGELFF. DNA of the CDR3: TGTGCCAGCACGCGACTAGCGGGTAACACCGGGGAGCTGTTTTTT.

The CDR3 protein is CASSVEISGSGNTIYF. DNA of the CDR3: TGTGCCAGCAGCGTAGAAATTTCGGGCTCTGGAAACACCATATATTTT. The chain couples TRBV9 to TRBJ1-3; D gene unclear. Trimming pared 0 bases from V and 0 bases from J, leaving 10 bases between. This CDR3 has 16 residues. Germline lookup yields CDR1 SGDLS and CDR2 YYNGEE.

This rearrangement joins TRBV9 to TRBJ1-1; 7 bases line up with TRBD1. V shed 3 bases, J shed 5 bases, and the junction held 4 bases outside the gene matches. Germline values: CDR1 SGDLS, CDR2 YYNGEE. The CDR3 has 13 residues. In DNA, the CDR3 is TGTGCCAGCAGCGCACAGGGGTGGACTGAAGCTTTCTTT. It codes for CASSAQGWTEAFF.

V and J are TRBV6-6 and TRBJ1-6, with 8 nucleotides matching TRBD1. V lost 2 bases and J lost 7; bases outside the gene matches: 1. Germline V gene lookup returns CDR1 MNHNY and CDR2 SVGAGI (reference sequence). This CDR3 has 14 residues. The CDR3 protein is CASSYDRGNSPLHF. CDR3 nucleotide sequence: TGTGCCAGCAGTTACGACAGGGGAAATTCACCCCTCCACTTT.

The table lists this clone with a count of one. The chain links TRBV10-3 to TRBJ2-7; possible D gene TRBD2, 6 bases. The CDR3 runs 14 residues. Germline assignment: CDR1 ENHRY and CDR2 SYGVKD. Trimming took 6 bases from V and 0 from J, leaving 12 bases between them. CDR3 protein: CAIRMGLLSYEQYF. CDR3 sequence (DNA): TGTGCCATCAGGATGGGACTTCTCTCCTACGAGCAGTACTTC.

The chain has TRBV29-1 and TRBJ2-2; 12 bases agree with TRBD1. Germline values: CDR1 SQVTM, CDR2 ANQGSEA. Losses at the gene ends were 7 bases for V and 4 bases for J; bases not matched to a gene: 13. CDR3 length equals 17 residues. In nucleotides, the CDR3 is TGCAGCGGCTCCGGGACAGGGGGCGATCGTGGCACCGGGGAGCTGTTTTTT. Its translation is CSGSGTGGDRGTGELFF.